This TCR delta chain was found in a study of gamma-delta T cells after stem cell transplantation. Points on this clone: Only one base separates this from a far larger clonotype, so it likely reflects a read error.

TCRdb processed the RT-PCR reads again with the CATT caller. The sample contains around 1,500 delta-chain clones, 4% to 5% of which appear only once. The CDR3 covers 21 residues. V gave up 2 bases and J gave up 0 bases; unmatched junction bases: 13. CDR1 GEAIGNYY and CDR2 EKD come from the germline V gene. The sequencing input was gamma-delta T cells. The rearrangement links TRDV2 to TRDJ3; TRDD3 matches at 9 bases. The origin of this receptor is a human donor. It is not recorded whose cells these are; they may come from a transplant donor. The DNA of the CDR3 is TGTGCCTGTGACATCGGCTGGGGTGGGGGATATAGCTCCTGGGACACCCGACAGATGTTTTTC. Translating it yields CACDIGWGGGYSSWDTRQMFF.